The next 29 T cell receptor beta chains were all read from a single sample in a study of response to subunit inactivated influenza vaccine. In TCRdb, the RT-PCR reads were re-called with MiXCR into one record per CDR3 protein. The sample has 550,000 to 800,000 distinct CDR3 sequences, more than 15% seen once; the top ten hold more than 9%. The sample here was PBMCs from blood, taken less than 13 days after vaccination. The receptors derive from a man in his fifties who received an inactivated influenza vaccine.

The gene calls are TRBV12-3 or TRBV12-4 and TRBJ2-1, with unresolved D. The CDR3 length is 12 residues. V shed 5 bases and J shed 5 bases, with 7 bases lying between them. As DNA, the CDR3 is TGTGCCAGCAGTCTATTCGACAATGAGCAGTTCTTC. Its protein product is CASSLFDNEQFF.

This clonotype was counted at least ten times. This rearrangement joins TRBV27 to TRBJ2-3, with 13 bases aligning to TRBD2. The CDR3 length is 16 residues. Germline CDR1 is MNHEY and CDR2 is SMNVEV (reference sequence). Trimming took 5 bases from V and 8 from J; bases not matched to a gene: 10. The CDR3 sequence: CASSILGTSGAVTQYF. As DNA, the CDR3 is TGTGCCAGCAGTATCCTCGGGACTAGCGGGGCGGTTACGCAGTATTTT.

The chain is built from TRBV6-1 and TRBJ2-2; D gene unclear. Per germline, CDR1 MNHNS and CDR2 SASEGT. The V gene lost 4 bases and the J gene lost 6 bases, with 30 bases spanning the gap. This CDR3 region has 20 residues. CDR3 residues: CASSAADGRRSSPNSGELFF. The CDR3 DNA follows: TGTGCCAGCAGTGCCGCGGACGGCCGGCGTTCTTCACCTAACTCCGGGGAGCTGTTTTTT.

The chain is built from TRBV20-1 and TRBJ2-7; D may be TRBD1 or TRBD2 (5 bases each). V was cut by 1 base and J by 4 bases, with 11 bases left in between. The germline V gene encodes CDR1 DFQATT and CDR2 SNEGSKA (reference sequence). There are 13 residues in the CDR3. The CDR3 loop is CSARAGGTYEQYF. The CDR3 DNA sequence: TGCAGTGCTAGAGCTGGGGGTACTTACGAGCAGTACTTC.

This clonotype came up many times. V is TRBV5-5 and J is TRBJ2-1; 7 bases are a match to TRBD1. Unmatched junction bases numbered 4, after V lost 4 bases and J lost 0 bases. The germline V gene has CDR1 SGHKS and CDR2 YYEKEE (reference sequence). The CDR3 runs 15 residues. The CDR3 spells CASSMTGTSYNEQFF. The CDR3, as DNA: TGTGCCAGCAGCATGACAGGGACCTCCTACAATGAGCAGTTCTTC.

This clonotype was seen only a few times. The CDR3 spells CASSYWTSSVKFF. The DNA of the CDR3 is TGTGCCAGCAGTTATTGGACTAGCAGTGTAAAATTCTTC. This chain joins TRBV6-5 and TRBJ2-1; TRBD2 aligns across 8 bases. The J segment lost 16 bases and the V segment lost 3 bases, leaving 11 bases of the junction unmatched. The CDR3 is made up of 13 amino acids. Germline V CDR1 and CDR2: MNHEY, SVGAGI.

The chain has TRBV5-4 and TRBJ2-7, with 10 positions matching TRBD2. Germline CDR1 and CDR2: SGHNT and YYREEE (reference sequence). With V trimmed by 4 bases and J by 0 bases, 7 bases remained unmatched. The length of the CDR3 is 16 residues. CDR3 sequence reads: CASSDGLAALSYEQYF. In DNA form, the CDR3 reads TGTGCCAGCAGCGACGGACTAGCGGCACTCTCCTACGAGCAGTACTTC.

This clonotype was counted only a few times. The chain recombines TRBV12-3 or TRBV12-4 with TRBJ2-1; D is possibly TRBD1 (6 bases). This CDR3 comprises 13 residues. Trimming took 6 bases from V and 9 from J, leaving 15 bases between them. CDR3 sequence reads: CASSRYRESEQFF. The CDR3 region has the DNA TGTGCCAGCAGCAGATACAGGGAAAGTGAGCAGTTCTTC.

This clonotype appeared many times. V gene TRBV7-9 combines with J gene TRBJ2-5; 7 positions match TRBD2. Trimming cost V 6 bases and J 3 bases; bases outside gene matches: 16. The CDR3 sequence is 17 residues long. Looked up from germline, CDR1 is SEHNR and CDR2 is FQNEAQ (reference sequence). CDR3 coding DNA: TGTGCCAGCAGTTGGATTAGGGACTATCTCAACAAAGAGACCCAGTACTTC. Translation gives CASSWIRDYLNKETQYF.

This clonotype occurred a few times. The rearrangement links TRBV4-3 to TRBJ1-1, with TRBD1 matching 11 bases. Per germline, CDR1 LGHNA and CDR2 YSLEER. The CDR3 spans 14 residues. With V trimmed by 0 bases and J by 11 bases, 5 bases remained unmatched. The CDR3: CASSQDRTGGLAFF. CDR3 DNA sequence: TGCGCCAGCAGCCAAGATCGGACAGGGGGCCTGGCTTTCTTT.

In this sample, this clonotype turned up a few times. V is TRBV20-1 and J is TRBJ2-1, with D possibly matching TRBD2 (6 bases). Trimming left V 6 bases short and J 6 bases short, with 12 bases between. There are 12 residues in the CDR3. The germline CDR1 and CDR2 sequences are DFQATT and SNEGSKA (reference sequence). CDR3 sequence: CSAEGLSNEQFF. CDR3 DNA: TGCAGTGCCGAGGGACTCTCCAATGAGCAGTTCTTC.

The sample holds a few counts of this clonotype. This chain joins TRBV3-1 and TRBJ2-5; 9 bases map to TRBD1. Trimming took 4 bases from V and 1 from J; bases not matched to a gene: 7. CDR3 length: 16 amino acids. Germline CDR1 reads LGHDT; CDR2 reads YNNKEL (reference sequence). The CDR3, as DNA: TGTGCCAGCAGCCCCCGGGACAGGGCCTTCCAAGAGACCCAGTACTTC. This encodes CASSPRDRAFQETQYF.

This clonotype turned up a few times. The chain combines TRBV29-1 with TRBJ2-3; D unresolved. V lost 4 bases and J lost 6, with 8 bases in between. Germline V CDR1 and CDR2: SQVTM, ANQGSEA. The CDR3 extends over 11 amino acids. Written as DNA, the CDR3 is TGCAGCGTTGCTAGATCCGATACGCAGTATTTT. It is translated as CSVARSDTQYF.

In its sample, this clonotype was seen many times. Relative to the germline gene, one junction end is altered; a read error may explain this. CDR3 DNA sequence: TGTGCCAGCAGATTAGTACAGGGGGTTAGTGAGCAGTTCTTC. Translated: CASRLVQGVSEQFF. This chain links TRBV12-3 or TRBV12-4 with TRBJ2-1, with 8 positions matching TRBD1. CDR3 size: 14 residues.

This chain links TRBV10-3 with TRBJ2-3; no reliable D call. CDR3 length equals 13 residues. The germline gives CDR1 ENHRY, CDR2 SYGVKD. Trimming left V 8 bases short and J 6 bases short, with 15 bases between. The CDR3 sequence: CAIGPQKADTQYF. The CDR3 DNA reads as TGTGCCATCGGCCCCCAGAAAGCGGATACGCAGTATTTT.

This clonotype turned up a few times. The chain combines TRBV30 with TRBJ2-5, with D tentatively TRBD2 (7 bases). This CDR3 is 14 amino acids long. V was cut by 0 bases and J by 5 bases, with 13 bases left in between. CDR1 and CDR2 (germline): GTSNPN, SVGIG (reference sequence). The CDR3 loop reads CAWSVWGGIETQYF. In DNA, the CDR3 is TGTGCCTGGAGTGTGTGGGGGGGCATTGAGACCCAGTACTTC.

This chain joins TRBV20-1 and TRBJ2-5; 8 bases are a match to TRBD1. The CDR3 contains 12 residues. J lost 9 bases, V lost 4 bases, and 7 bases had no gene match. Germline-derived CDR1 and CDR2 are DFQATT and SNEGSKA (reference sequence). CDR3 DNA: TGCAGTGCTACGGACAGGGAGGTGGCCCAGTACTTC. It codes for CSATDREVAQYF.

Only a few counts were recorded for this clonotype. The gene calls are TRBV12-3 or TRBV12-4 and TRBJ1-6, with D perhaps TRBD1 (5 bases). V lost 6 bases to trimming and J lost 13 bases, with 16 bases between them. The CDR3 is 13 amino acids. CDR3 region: CASSQDRGVPLHF. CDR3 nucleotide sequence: TGTGCCAGCAGCCAAGACCGAGGGGTGCCCCTCCACTTT.

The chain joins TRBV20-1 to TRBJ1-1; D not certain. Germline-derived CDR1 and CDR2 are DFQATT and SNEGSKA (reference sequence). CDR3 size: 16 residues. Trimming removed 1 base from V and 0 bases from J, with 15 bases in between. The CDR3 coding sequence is TGCAGTGCTAGAGGAGAGGGTAGATTCATGAACACTGAAGCTTTCTTT. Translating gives CSARGEGRFMNTEAFF.

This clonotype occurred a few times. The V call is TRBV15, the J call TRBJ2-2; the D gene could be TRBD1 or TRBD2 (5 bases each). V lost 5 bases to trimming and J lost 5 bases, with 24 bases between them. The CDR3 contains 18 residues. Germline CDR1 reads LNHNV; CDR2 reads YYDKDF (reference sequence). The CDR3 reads CATSSPPGTRIGTGELFF. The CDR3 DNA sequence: TGTGCCACCAGCTCTCCCCCCGGGACCAGGATCGGGACCGGGGAGCTGTTTTTT. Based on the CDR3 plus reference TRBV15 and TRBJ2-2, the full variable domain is DAMVIQNPRYQVTQFGKPVTLSCSQTLNHNVMYWYQQKSSQAPKLLFHYYDKDFNNEADTPDNFQSRRPNTSFCFLDIRSPGLGDTAMYLCATSSPPGTRIGTGELFFGEGSRLTVL.

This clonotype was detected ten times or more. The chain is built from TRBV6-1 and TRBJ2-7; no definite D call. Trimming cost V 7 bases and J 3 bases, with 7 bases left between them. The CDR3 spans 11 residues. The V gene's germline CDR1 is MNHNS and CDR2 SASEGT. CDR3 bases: TGTGCCAGCACGGATAGCTACGAGCAGTACTTC. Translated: CASTDSYEQYF.

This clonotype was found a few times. The CDR3 sequence: CASSSPYGESSYEQYF. DNA for the CDR3: TGTGCCAGCAGTTCCCCGTATGGGGAGAGCTCCTACGAGCAGTACTTC. J is TRBJ2-7 and V is TRBV6-2 or TRBV6-3, with D possibly being TRBD2 (5 bases). Looked up from germline, CDR1 is MNHEY and CDR2 is SVGEGT. The CDR3 is made up of 16 amino acids. The germline V and J ends were trimmed by 4 bases and 0 bases, with 16 bases remaining between them.

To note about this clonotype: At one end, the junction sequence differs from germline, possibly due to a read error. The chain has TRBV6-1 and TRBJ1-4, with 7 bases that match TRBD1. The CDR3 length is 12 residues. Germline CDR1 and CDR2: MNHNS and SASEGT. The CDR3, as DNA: TGTGCCAGCAGTCTTAGGACAGGCCTAATCATTTTT. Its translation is CASSLRTGLIIF.

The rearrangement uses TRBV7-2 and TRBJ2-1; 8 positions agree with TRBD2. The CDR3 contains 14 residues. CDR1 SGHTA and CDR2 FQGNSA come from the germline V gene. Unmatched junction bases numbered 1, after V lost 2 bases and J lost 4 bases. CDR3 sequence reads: CASSLQRGYNEQFF. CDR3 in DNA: TGTGCCAGCAGCTTACAGCGGGGGTACAATGAGCAGTTCTTC.

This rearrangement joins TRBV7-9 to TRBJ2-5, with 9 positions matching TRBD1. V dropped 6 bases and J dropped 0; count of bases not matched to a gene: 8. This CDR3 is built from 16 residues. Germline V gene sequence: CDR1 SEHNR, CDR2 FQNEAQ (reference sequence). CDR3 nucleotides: TGTGCCAGCAGTCCGGACAGGGGCACGTACCAAGAGACCCAGTACTTC. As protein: CASSPDRGTYQETQYF.

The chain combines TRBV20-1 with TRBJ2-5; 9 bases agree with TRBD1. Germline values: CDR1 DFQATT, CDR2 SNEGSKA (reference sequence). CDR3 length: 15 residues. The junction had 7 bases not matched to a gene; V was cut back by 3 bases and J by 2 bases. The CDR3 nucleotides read TGCAGTGCTAGTGCCGGGACAGGGACACAAGAGACCCAGTACTTC. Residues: CSASAGTGTQETQYF.

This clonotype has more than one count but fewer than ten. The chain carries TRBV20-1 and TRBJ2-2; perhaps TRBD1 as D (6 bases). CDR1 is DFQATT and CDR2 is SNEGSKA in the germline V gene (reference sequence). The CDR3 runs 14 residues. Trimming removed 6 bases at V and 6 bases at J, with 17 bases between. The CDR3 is CSARTGTVPGELFF. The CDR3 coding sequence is TGCAGTGCCCGCACAGGGACGGTCCCCGGGGAGCTGTTTTTT.

Here the CDR3 DNA reads TGCGCCAGCAGGATAAGCTCTGGGGGGCCAGATACGCAGTATTTT. It specifies CASRISSGGPDTQYF. This rearrangement joins TRBV5-1 to TRBJ2-3; the D gene could be TRBD1 or TRBD2 (6 bases each). CDR1 is SGHRS and CDR2 is YFSETQ in the germline V gene. The CDR3 has 15 residues. V lost 5 bases, J lost 4 bases, and 17 bases lay in between.

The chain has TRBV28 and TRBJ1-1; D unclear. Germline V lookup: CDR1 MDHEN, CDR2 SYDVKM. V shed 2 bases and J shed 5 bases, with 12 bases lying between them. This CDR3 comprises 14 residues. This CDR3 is CASSLETRGTEAFF. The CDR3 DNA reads TGTGCCAGCAGTTTAGAGACGCGGGGAACTGAAGCTTTCTTT.